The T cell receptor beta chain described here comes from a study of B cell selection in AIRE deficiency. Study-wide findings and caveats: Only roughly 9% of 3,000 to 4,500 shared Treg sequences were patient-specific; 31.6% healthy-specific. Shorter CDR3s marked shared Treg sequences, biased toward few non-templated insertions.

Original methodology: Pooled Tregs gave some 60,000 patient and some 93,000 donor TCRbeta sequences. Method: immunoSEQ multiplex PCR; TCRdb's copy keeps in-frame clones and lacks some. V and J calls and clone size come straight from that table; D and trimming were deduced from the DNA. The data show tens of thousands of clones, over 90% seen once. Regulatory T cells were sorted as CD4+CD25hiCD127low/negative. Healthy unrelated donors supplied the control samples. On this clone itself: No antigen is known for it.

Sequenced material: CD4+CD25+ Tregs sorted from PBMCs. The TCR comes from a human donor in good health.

CDR3 in amino acids: CASSESRQGAGADTQYF. The CDR3 nucleotides are TGCGCCAGCAGTGAGTCACGACAGGGGGCCGGGGCAGATACGCAGTATTTT. The rearrangement uses TRBV10-1 and TRBJ2-3; 10 positions agree with TRBD1. In germline, CDR1 is WNHNN, CDR2 SYGVQD (reference sequence). CDR3 size: 17 residues. Trimming cost V 0 bases and J 4 bases; bases outside gene matches: 7.